This T cell receptor beta chain was retrieved from a study of chemoradiotherapy in HPV16-positive cancers. Over chemoradiotherapy, repertoires were sampled more than once. The V and J ends lost 0 bases and 6 bases respectively, with 13 bases between them. Germline V gene lookup returns CDR1 SGDLS and CDR2 YYNGEE. The CDR3 contains 15 residues. With regard to this clone: Its cognate antigen is unknown.

Study-wide results and caveats: Non-HPV-specific T cells did not expand in tumors during treatment, whereas candidate HPV-specific clones and E7-related motifs did. HPV-specific T cells were functionally defined from only a couple of HPV16-positive patients.

Repertoires were generated with immunoSEQ multiplex PCR, while TCRdb's copy carries only in-frame clones and drops some. The sample lists roughly 11,000 clones; 60% to 85% were seen once. This sequence joins TRBV9 and TRBJ2-1; a possible D gene is TRBD2 (6 bases). This clonotype was obtained from a human donor with HPV-associated anogenital cancer. The biological material was taken from a patient who underwent chemoradiotherapy. The CDR3 coding sequence is TGTGCCAGCAGCGTAGGACTAGGGGTTAGCAATGAGCAGTTCTTC. It yields the protein CASSVGLGVSNEQFF.